This T cell receptor beta chain stems from a study of T cell changes during pregnancy in multiple sclerosis. Generated by immunoSEQ multiplex PCR, the TCRdb table keeps only in-frame clones and is missing some. The table has 70,000 to 80,000 clones, about 90% seen once. A note on this clone: The germline gene is not matched at one end of the junction; a read error may be the cause. Other DNA sequences in the same sample also yield this CDR3.

The specimen was CD4+ T cells from peripheral blood mononuclear cells, collected before pregnancy. The receptor was derived from a female donor with multiple sclerosis, enrolled in a pregnancy study.

CDR3 DNA sequence: TGTGCCAGTAGTTTCTTAATTCAGCCCCAGCATTTT. Protein product: CASSFLIQPQHF. The chain couples TRBV28 to TRBJ1-5, with D uncertain. Germline assignment: CDR1 MDHEN and CDR2 SYDVKM. The CDR3 loop spans 12 amino acids. Full variable domain (outside the CDR3, taken from reference TRBV28 and TRBJ1-5): DVKVTQSSRYLVKRTGEKVFLECVQDMDHENMFWYRQDPGLGLRLIYFSYDVKMKEKGDIPEGYSVSREKKERFSLILESASTNQTSMYLCASSFLIQPQHFGDGTRLSIL.